This T cell receptor (beta chain) was sequenced for a study of response to subunit inactivated influenza vaccine. Study results and caveats: After each seasonal influenza vaccination, few new T cells are recruited, the authors suggested.

TCRdb reprocessed the RT-PCR reads with MiXCR, giving one entry per CDR3 protein. The sample contains fewer than 250,000 distinct CDR3 sequences, around 15% of which appear only once. In the case of this clonotype: Its matching antigen is unknown.

The sample was CD8+ T cells sorted from PBMCs, taken about 5 days after vaccination. This TCR derives from a man in his forties or fifties who received an inactivated influenza vaccine.

The DNA for the CDR3 is TGCGCCAGCAGCCAAGAAACACTAGCTGGCAATGAGCAGTTCTTC. This gives the protein CASSQETLAGNEQFF. The chain joins TRBV4-1 to TRBJ2-1, with a possible D match to TRBD2 (6 bases). The germline V gene encodes CDR1 MGHRA and CDR2 YSYEKL. The CDR3 is 15 amino acids. The V end was cut by 0 bases, the J end by 6 bases, with 12 bases between.